This is a list of T cell receptor beta chains from one sample in a study of beta chain features in type 1 diabetes. Sequencing used immunoSEQ multiplex PCR; TCRdb keeps in-frame clones, though not all of them. The profile shows approximately 730,000 clones, roughly 13% of them singletons. Sequenced: naive CD4+ T cells from blood. The receptors stem from a man younger than 30 with type 1 diabetes. Each CDR3 is given with its conserved first and last residue. The D gene is left open where the match is weak. Size is omitted from some rows. Given values are once, few, many or a class for expanded clones.

size: few; D: .; V: TRBV15; J: TRBJ1-5; DNA: TGTGCCACCAGCAGAGACTGGAGGAAGAGCAATCAGCCCCAGCATTTT; CDR3: CATSRDWRKSNQPQHF
size: .; D: .; V: TRBV9; J: TRBJ2-3; DNA: TGTGCCAGCAGCGCCGGGACTGCTGGGACAGATACGCAGTATTTT; CDR3: CASSAGTAGTDTQYF
size: .; D: .; V: TRBV30; J: TRBJ1-2; DNA: TGTGCCTGGAGTGGGAGGTCAGCCTTAAGCTACACCTTC; CDR3: CAWSGRSALSYTF
size: .; D: .; V: TRBV15; J: TRBJ2-5; DNA: TGTGCCACCAGCAGAGATACAGGGCTTCAAGAGACCCAGTACTTC; CDR3: CATSRDTGLQETQYF
size: few; D: .; V: TRBV29-1; J: TRBJ2-7; DNA: TGCAGCGCCAATACGGACGGAAGCTCCTACGAGCAGTACTTC; CDR3: CSANTDGSSYEQYF
size: .; D: .; V: TRBV27; J: TRBJ1-1; DNA: TGTGCCAGCAGAATTCAGGGCAACACTGAAGCTTTCTTT; CDR3: CASRIQGNTEAFF
size: .; D: .; V: TRBV6-5; J: TRBJ2-3; DNA: TGTGCCAGCAGACCCTGGACGGGAAGGGCAGATACGCAGTATTTT; CDR3: CASRPWTGRADTQYF
size: few; D: .; V: TRBV6-5; J: TRBJ1-4; DNA: TGTGCCAGCAGTTCCATCTTCGGCCCTGGGGCTAAACTGTTTTTT; CDR3: CASSSIFGPGAKLFF
size: .; D: .; V: TRBV6-5; J: TRBJ1-5; DNA: TGTGCCAGCAGTGACCAAGTTCAGCCCCAGCATTTT; CDR3: CASSDQVQPQHF
size: .; D: TRBD1; V: TRBV7-9; J: TRBJ1-1; DNA: TGTGCCAGCAGCCGAGACAGGGGCAATTTCATGAACACTGAAGCTTTCTTT; CDR3: CASSRDRGNFMNTEAFF
size: few; D: .; V: TRBV27; J: TRBJ2-3; DNA: TGTGCCAGCACCCAGGTGGGCACAGATACGCAGTATTTT; CDR3: CASTQVGTDTQYF
size: few; D: TRBD1; V: TRBV7-9; J: TRBJ2-7; DNA: TGTGCCAGCAGCCCCTGGGGACAGGGTACCTCCTACGAGCAGTACTTC; CDR3: CASSPWGQGTSYEQYF
size: few; D: .; V: TRBV29-1; J: TRBJ1-1; DNA: TGCAGCGTTACCTCCTTCAAGGACACTGAAGCTTTCTTT; CDR3: CSVTSFKDTEAFF
size: .; D: TRBD1; V: TRBV30; J: TRBJ2-5; DNA: TGTGCCTGGACCGTACAGGGGGCTGAGACCCAGTACTTC; CDR3: CAWTVQGAETQYF
size: .; D: .; V: TRBV10-3; J: TRBJ1-2; DNA: TGTGCCACCTTAAGGGGTCTCTATGGCTACACCTTC; CDR3: CATLRGLYGYTF
size: few; D: .; V: TRBV29-1; J: TRBJ1-4; DNA: TGCAGCGTTTCCTATGGGGGAGAAAAACTGTTTTTT; CDR3: CSVSYGGEKLFF
size: .; D: .; V: TRBV7-3; J: TRBJ1-2; DNA: TGTGCCAGCAGCCGATTTACAGGCGAGGATTATGGCTACACCTTC; CDR3: CASSRFTGEDYGYTF
size: .; D: .; V: TRBV5-1; J: TRBJ1-3; DNA: TGCGCCAGCAGCCTGACAGCAAGCTCTGGAAACACCATATATTTT; CDR3: CASSLTASSGNTIYF
size: few; D: .; V: TRBV6-1; J: TRBJ2-5; DNA: TGTGCCCATAAAAGGGGCCACCAAGAGACCCAGTACTTC; CDR3: CAHKRGHQETQYF
size: .; D: .; V: TRBV20-1; J: TRBJ2-7; DNA: TGCAGTGCTAGGCGACCCTACGAGCAGTACTTC; CDR3: CSARRPYEQYF
size: few; D: .; V: TRBV20-1; J: TRBJ2-5; DNA: TGCAGTGCTATAGAAGAGACCCAGTACTTC; CDR3: CSAIEETQYF
size: few; D: TRBD1; V: TRBV7-9; J: TRBJ1-2; DNA: TGTGCCAGCAGTCGAGACAGGGAAGCGGGCTACACCTTC; CDR3: CASSRDREAGYTF
size: few; D: TRBD1; V: TRBV29-1; J: TRBJ1-1; DNA: TGCAGCGTTGAAGCTCAGGGACAGCGGCCCGAAGCTTTCTTT; CDR3: CSVEAQGQRPEAFF
size: .; D: .; V: TRBV2; J: TRBJ2-1; DNA: TGTGCCAGCAGTGAAGAGGTAGGCTACAATGAGCAGTTCTTC; CDR3: CASSEEVGYNEQFF
size: few; D: .; V: TRBV7-2; J: TRBJ1-3; DNA: TGTGCCAGCAGCCCCCGGGGTGCTGCCACCATATATTTT; CDR3: CASSPRGAATIYF
size: many; D: .; V: TRBV30; J: TRBJ1-2; DNA: TGTGCCTGGAGTGCATCGATCGGGGGCTACACCTTC; CDR3: CAWSASIGGYTF
size: .; D: .; V: TRBV5-1; J: TRBJ2-7; DNA: TGCGCCAGCAGCTTGGCCTTGGGATACGAGCAGTACTTC; CDR3: CASSLALGYEQYF
size: .; D: TRBD1; V: TRBV27; J: TRBJ2-3; DNA: TGTGCCAGCAGTTTGACAGGGATCGAAAGAGATACGCAGTATTTT; CDR3: CASSLTGIERDTQYF
size: .; D: .; V: TRBV10-3; J: TRBJ2-3; DNA: TGTGCCATCGATCGGGACGGGGGCCCCACAGATACGCAGTATTTT; CDR3: CAIDRDGGPTDTQYF
size: .; D: .; V: TRBV7-9; J: TRBJ1-2; DNA: TGTGCCAGCAGCTTGGAACGCCCCGTCTATGGCTACACCTTC; CDR3: CASSLERPVYGYTF
size: .; D: .; V: TRBV18; J: TRBJ2-1; DNA: TGTGCCAGCTCACCTACAATGGATGGAGACAATGAGCAGTTCTTC; CDR3: CASSPTMDGDNEQFF
size: .; D: TRBD2; V: TRBV7-8; J: TRBJ2-5; DNA: TGTGCCAGCAGCTTCTGGACTAGCGGGGGAGCCCCCCAAGAGACCCAGTACTTC; CDR3: CASSFWTSGGAPQETQYF